Listed below are T cell receptor beta chains from one sample, sequenced in a study of cytomegalovirus exposure and HLA in healthy donors. Here immunoSEQ multiplex PCR was the method, and the copy in TCRdb shows in-frame clones only, minus some. The table has approximately 70,000 clones, roughly 92% seen once. The sequenced material came from PBMCs. These receptors were taken from a woman aged 18-29 years in good health and CMV-seronegative. The CDR3 runs from the conserved cysteine through the conserved F or W. A D gene is named only where the DNA matches it firmly. Some rows have no size entry. The others give once, few or many, or a class for an expanded clone.

V gene: TRBV10-3; clone size: .; D gene: .; J gene: TRBJ1-1; CDR3 protein: CAISESNSGQILNTEAFF; CDR3 DNA: TGTGCCATCAGTGAGTCGAACTCTGGGCAGATTCTGAACACTGAAGCTTTCTTT
V gene: TRBV7-8; clone size: .; D gene: .; J gene: TRBJ1-1; CDR3 protein: CASSLEYREGGPTEAFF; CDR3 DNA: TGTGCCAGCAGCTTAGAGTACCGGGAAGGCGGGCCCACTGAAGCTTTCTTT
V gene: TRBV11-2; clone size: .; D gene: TRBD1; J gene: TRBJ2-1; CDR3 protein: CASSLRRDRLYNEQFF; CDR3 DNA: TGTGCCAGCAGCTTACGCCGGGACAGGCTCTACAATGAGCAGTTCTTC
V gene: TRBV9; clone size: .; D gene: TRBD1; J gene: TRBJ1-2; CDR3 protein: CASSGGQGLGRDGYTF; CDR3 DNA: TGTGCCAGCAGCGGGGGACAGGGGCTGGGGCGCGATGGCTACACCTTC
V gene: TRBV5-1; clone size: .; D gene: .; J gene: TRBJ1-4; CDR3 protein: CASSPDIFNEKLFF; CDR3 DNA: TGCGCCAGCAGCCCTGACATTTTTAATGAAAAACTGTTTTTT
V gene: TRBV7-3; clone size: once; D gene: .; J gene: TRBJ2-7; CDR3 protein: CASSLVQGRSHEQYF; CDR3 DNA: TGTGCCAGCAGCTTAGTGCAGGGTCGCTCCCACGAGCAGTACTTC
V gene: TRBV28; clone size: .; D gene: TRBD1; J gene: TRBJ2-1; CDR3 protein: CASSPTGTSYNEQFF; CDR3 DNA: TGTGCCAGCAGCCCGACAGGGACCTCCTACAATGAGCAGTTCTTC
V gene: TRBV7-6; clone size: .; D gene: .; J gene: TRBJ2-5; CDR3 protein: CASSRGQSQYF; CDR3 DNA: TGTGCCAGCAGCCGTGGACAGTCCCAGTACTTC
V gene: TRBV30; clone size: .; D gene: TRBD1; J gene: TRBJ1-6; CDR3 protein: CAWSVRQGARSPLHF; CDR3 DNA: TGTGCCTGGAGTGTACGGCAGGGGGCTCGGTCACCCCTCCACTTT
V gene: TRBV5-1; clone size: .; D gene: TRBD2; J gene: TRBJ2-5; CDR3 protein: CASSLGATSGGQETQYF; CDR3 DNA: TGCGCCAGCAGCTTGGGTGCGACTAGCGGGGGGCAAGAGACCCAGTACTTC
V gene: TRBV19; clone size: .; D gene: TRBD2; J gene: TRBJ2-7; CDR3 protein: CASSISGGLSYEQYF; CDR3 DNA: TGTGCCAGTAGTATATCGGGGGGGCTGTCCTACGAGCAGTACTTC
V gene: TRBV30; clone size: .; D gene: TRBD1; J gene: TRBJ1-2; CDR3 protein: CAWSPTGTAIYGYTF; CDR3 DNA: TGTGCCTGGAGTCCTACCGGGACAGCGATCTATGGCTACACCTTC
V gene: TRBV5-1; clone size: .; D gene: .; J gene: TRBJ2-1; CDR3 protein: CASSLGISANNEQFF; CDR3 DNA: TGCGCCAGCAGCTTGGGAATTAGCGCGAACAATGAGCAGTTCTTC
V gene: TRBV7-2; clone size: .; D gene: .; J gene: TRBJ2-7; CDR3 protein: CASSFLSSEQYF; CDR3 DNA: TGTGCCAGCAGCTTCTTGTCCTCCGAGCAGTACTTC
V gene: TRBV5-4; clone size: .; D gene: TRBD1; J gene: TRBJ2-6; CDR3 protein: CASSRDRGYGANVLTF; CDR3 DNA: TGTGCCAGCAGCCGGGACAGGGGATACGGGGCCAACGTCCTGACTTTC
V gene: TRBV7-2; clone size: .; D gene: TRBD2; J gene: TRBJ2-7; CDR3 protein: CASTPGGAAYEQYF; CDR3 DNA: TGTGCCAGCACCCCGGGGGGGGCCGCCTACGAGCAGTACTTC
V gene: TRBV27; clone size: .; D gene: .; J gene: TRBJ1-5; CDR3 protein: CASSNTGSNQPQHF; CDR3 DNA: TGTGCCAGCAGTAATACAGGGTCCAATCAGCCCCAGCATTTT
V gene: TRBV18; clone size: .; D gene: .; J gene: TRBJ1-1; CDR3 protein: CASSPSLDYTEAFF; CDR3 DNA: TGTGCCAGCTCACCCAGCCTAGACTACACTGAAGCTTTCTTT
V gene: TRBV27; clone size: .; D gene: .; J gene: TRBJ1-2; CDR3 protein: CASRFRGQHDGYTF; CDR3 DNA: TGTGCCAGCAGATTTAGGGGTCAACACGACGGCTACACCTTC
V gene: TRBV5-4; clone size: .; D gene: TRBD2; J gene: TRBJ2-1; CDR3 protein: CASSITSGGALKFF; CDR3 DNA: TGTGCCAGCAGCATCACTAGCGGGGGGGCCTTAAAGTTCTTC
V gene: TRBV5-1; clone size: .; D gene: .; J gene: TRBJ1-2; CDR3 protein: CASSFSGGNYGYTF; CDR3 DNA: TGCGCCAGCAGCTTTAGTGGCGGTAACTATGGCTACACCTTC
V gene: TRBV6-5; clone size: .; D gene: .; J gene: TRBJ1-5; CDR3 protein: CASSYSRNQPQHF; CDR3 DNA: TGTGCCAGCAGTTACTCGAGGAATCAGCCCCAGCATTTT
V gene: TRBV9; clone size: .; D gene: .; J gene: TRBJ2-2; CDR3 protein: CASSVGRAGTGELFF; CDR3 DNA: TGTGCCAGCAGCGTAGGAAGGGCGGGCACCGGGGAGCTGTTTTTT
V gene: TRBV25-1; clone size: .; D gene: .; J gene: TRBJ1-6; CDR3 protein: CASSESPGGGSPLHF; CDR3 DNA: TGTGCCAGCAGTGAATCCCCCGGGGGAGGTTCACCCCTCCACTTT
V gene: TRBV4-1; clone size: .; D gene: TRBD1; J gene: TRBJ2-3; CDR3 protein: CASSRVGQGTDTQYF; CDR3 DNA: TGCGCCAGCAGCCGAGTCGGACAGGGTACAGATACGCAGTATTTT
V gene: TRBV7-2; clone size: .; D gene: .; J gene: TRBJ1-2; CDR3 protein: CASSLVPINYGYTF; CDR3 DNA: TGTGCCAGCAGCTTAGTCCCAATTAACTATGGCTACACCTTC
V gene: TRBV6-6; clone size: once; D gene: .; J gene: TRBJ2-1; CDR3 protein: CASRISSYNEQFF; CDR3 DNA: TGTGCCAGCAGAATTAGCTCCTACAATGAGCAGTTCTTC
V gene: TRBV7-2; clone size: once; D gene: .; J gene: TRBJ2-3; CDR3 protein: CASSPNPGTDTQYF; CDR3 DNA: TGTGCCAGCAGCCCGAATCCGGGCACAGATACGCAGTATTTT
V gene: TRBV18; clone size: .; D gene: TRBD1; J gene: TRBJ1-4; CDR3 protein: CASSPPLGTENEKLFF; CDR3 DNA: TGTGCCAGCTCACCACCGTTAGGGACAGAAAATGAAAAACTGTTTTTT
V gene: TRBV27; clone size: .; D gene: .; J gene: TRBJ2-1; CDR3 protein: CASSLSGRSEQFF; CDR3 DNA: TGTGCCAGCAGTTTATCGGGGCGAAGTGAGCAGTTCTTC
V gene: TRBV27; clone size: once; D gene: TRBD1; J gene: TRBJ2-7; CDR3 protein: CASTWGQGSYEQYF; CDR3 DNA: TGTGCCAGCACCTGGGGACAGGGTTCCTACGAGCAGTACTTC
V gene: TRBV6-6; clone size: .; D gene: TRBD1; J gene: TRBJ2-2; CDR3 protein: CAGAGTETGELFF; CDR3 DNA: TGTGCCGGAGCCGGGACAGAAACCGGGGAGCTGTTTTTT
V gene: TRBV5-1; clone size: .; D gene: .; J gene: TRBJ1-2; CDR3 protein: CASSLARADYGYTF; CDR3 DNA: TGCGCCAGCAGCTTGGCCAGGGCAGATTATGGCTACACCTTC
V gene: TRBV19; clone size: .; D gene: .; J gene: TRBJ1-4; CDR3 protein: CASSRPGREGEKLFF; CDR3 DNA: TGTGCCAGTAGCCGGCCGGGCCGCGAGGGTGAAAAACTGTTTTTT
V gene: TRBV9; clone size: .; D gene: .; J gene: TRBJ2-1; CDR3 protein: CASSYLGGPSYNEQFF; CDR3 DNA: TGTGCCAGCAGCTACCTGGGGGGGCCTTCCTACAATGAGCAGTTCTTC
V gene: TRBV2; clone size: .; D gene: TRBD1; J gene: TRBJ1-3; CDR3 protein: CASSEGQGLRNTIYF; CDR3 DNA: TGTGCCAGCAGTGAGGGACAGGGCCTGAGAAACACCATATATTTT
V gene: TRBV10-3; clone size: .; D gene: .; J gene: TRBJ1-2; CDR3 protein: CAISAGGEGYTF; CDR3 DNA: TGTGCCATCAGTGCAGGAGGTGAGGGCTACACCTTC
V gene: TRBV6-1; clone size: .; D gene: .; J gene: TRBJ2-3; CDR3 protein: CAITHFTDTQYF; CDR3 DNA: TGTGCCATCACGCACTTCACAGATACGCAGTATTTT
V gene: TRBV12-5; clone size: .; D gene: .; J gene: TRBJ1-1; CDR3 protein: CASGLGPRGEAFF; CDR3 DNA: TGTGCTAGTGGTTTGGGGCCGCGCGGTGAAGCTTTCTTT
V gene: TRBV6-1; clone size: .; D gene: TRBD1; J gene: TRBJ1-4; CDR3 protein: CASSEGTGTEKLFF; CDR3 DNA: TGTGCCAGCAGTGAAGGGACAGGGACTGAAAAACTGTTTTTT
V gene: TRBV30; clone size: .; D gene: .; J gene: TRBJ1-4; CDR3 protein: CAWSGASGGRGFATNEKLFF; CDR3 DNA: TGTGCCTGGAGTGGAGCGAGCGGGGGCAGGGGATTTGCAACTAATGAAAAACTGTTTTTT
V gene: TRBV2; clone size: .; D gene: .; J gene: TRBJ1-1; CDR3 protein: CASSGALNTEAFF; CDR3 DNA: TGTGCCAGCAGTGGGGCCTTGAACACTGAAGCTTTCTTT
V gene: TRBV2; clone size: once; D gene: .; J gene: TRBJ1-5; CDR3 protein: CASSEIAMGNQPQHF; CDR3 DNA: TGTGCCAGCAGCGAGATTGCGATGGGCAATCAGCCCCAGCATTTT
V gene: TRBV6-5; clone size: .; D gene: TRBD1; J gene: TRBJ2-7; CDR3 protein: CASSSPGQGVYEQYF; CDR3 DNA: TGTGCCAGCAGTTCTCCGGGACAGGGGGTCTACGAGCAGTACTTC
V gene: TRBV11-3; clone size: .; D gene: .; J gene: TRBJ2-1; CDR3 protein: CASSGGARNEQFF; CDR3 DNA: TGTGCCAGCAGCGGGGGGGCCCGGAATGAGCAGTTCTTC
V gene: TRBV7-3; clone size: .; D gene: .; J gene: TRBJ2-5; CDR3 protein: CASSLTSSSETQYF; CDR3 DNA: TGTGCCAGCAGCTTAACGAGTAGTTCGGAGACCCAGTACTTC
V gene: TRBV9; clone size: .; D gene: .; J gene: TRBJ1-1; CDR3 protein: CASSVHLNTEAFF; CDR3 DNA: TGTGCCAGCAGCGTACATCTGAACACTGAAGCTTTCTTT
V gene: TRBV11-3; clone size: .; D gene: .; J gene: TRBJ2-2; CDR3 protein: CASSGAGTSNTGELFF; CDR3 DNA: TGTGCCAGCAGCGGAGCCGGGACATCGAACACCGGGGAGCTGTTTTTT
V gene: TRBV6-5; clone size: .; D gene: TRBD1; J gene: TRBJ2-2; CDR3 protein: CASSYGTEDIGELFF; CDR3 DNA: TGTGCCAGCAGTTATGGGACAGAGGACATCGGGGAGCTGTTTTTT
V gene: TRBV5-1; clone size: .; D gene: TRBD1; J gene: TRBJ1-3; CDR3 protein: CASSPQNTGVGGNTIYF; CDR3 DNA: TGCGCCAGCAGCCCTCAAAATACAGGGGTTGGTGGAAACACCATATATTTT
V gene: TRBV6-1; clone size: .; D gene: .; J gene: TRBJ1-6; CDR3 protein: CASSEAATSSPLHF; CDR3 DNA: TGTGCCAGCAGTGAAGCGGCCACGTCTTCACCCCTCCACTTT
V gene: TRBV5-1; clone size: .; D gene: TRBD1; J gene: TRBJ1-3; CDR3 protein: CASSPLTGGSAGNTIYF; CDR3 DNA: TGCGCCAGCAGCCCGCTGACAGGGGGATCGGCTGGAAACACCATATATTTT
V gene: TRBV28; clone size: .; D gene: .; J gene: TRBJ1-1; CDR3 protein: CASSSGSNTEAFF; CDR3 DNA: TGTGCCAGCAGTTCCGGGTCGAACACTGAAGCTTTCTTT
V gene: TRBV7-2; clone size: .; D gene: TRBD2; J gene: TRBJ2-7; CDR3 protein: CASSFSSGKSSYEQYF; CDR3 DNA: TGTGCCAGCAGCTTCTCGAGCGGGAAAAGCTCCTACGAGCAGTACTTC
V gene: TRBV2; clone size: .; D gene: TRBD1; J gene: TRBJ1-6; CDR3 protein: CASSHDRGDSPLHF; CDR3 DNA: TGTGCCAGCAGTCATGACAGGGGGGATTCACCCCTCCACTTT
V gene: TRBV7-2; clone size: once; D gene: TRBD1; J gene: TRBJ1-2; CDR3 protein: CASSLAGQNYGYTF; CDR3 DNA: TGTGCCAGCAGCTTGGCGGGACAGAACTATGGCTACACCTTC
V gene: TRBV7-7; clone size: .; D gene: TRBD2; J gene: TRBJ2-5; CDR3 protein: CASGGGSGGPQETQYF; CDR3 DNA: TGTGCTAGCGGGGGCGGGAGCGGGGGGCCACAAGAGACCCAGTACTTC
V gene: TRBV6-5; clone size: .; D gene: TRBD1; J gene: TRBJ1-2; CDR3 protein: CASSYLGGTVYGYTF; CDR3 DNA: TGTGCCAGCAGTTACCTTGGGGGGACAGTCTATGGCTACACCTTC